These 4 T cell receptor beta chains came from one sample sequenced in a study of technical replicates of blood from several donors. TCRdb keeps only in-frame clones here, not all; method: immunoSEQ multiplex PCR. This sample has 55,000 to 75,000 clones; around 87% occur once, and the top ten carry about 5.2%. The sample consisted of PBMCs. The receptors come from a human donor in good health. Some clones in this sample may be carry-over from other donors' samples.

Of note for this clone: At one boundary the junction diverges from the germline segment, which might be a read error. The chain joins TRBV18 to TRBJ1-4; D is undetermined. CDR3 length: 14 amino acids. Germline V gene lookup returns CDR1 KGHSH and CDR2 LQKENI. In nucleotides, the CDR3 is TGCGCCAGCTCACCGGACTCTGCTAATGGAAAACTGTTTTTT. It encodes CASSPDSANGKLFF.

This rearrangement joins TRBV4-3 to TRBJ2-2; TRBD2 might be the D (6 bases). Germline V gene lookup returns CDR1 LGHNA and CDR2 YSLEER. Trimming removed 1 base from V and 3 bases from J, with 6 bases in between. The CDR3 length is 14 residues. The CDR3 region has the DNA TGCGCCAGCAGCCAAGCGGGAGACACCGGGGAGCTGTTTTTT. It codes for CASSQAGDTGELFF.

This clone occurred once. The chain couples TRBV11-2 to TRBJ2-7; D gene uncertain. The CDR3 extends over 13 amino acids. Trimming pared 7 bases from V and 3 bases from J, leaving 13 bases between. CDR1 is SGHAT, CDR2 FQNNGV, per germline. In nucleotides, the CDR3 is TGTGCCAGCACTTATCTCTCCGGCTACGAGCAGTACTTC. Translation: CASTYLSGYEQYF.

This sequence joins TRBV19 and TRBJ2-3; 9 positions match TRBD2. Germline CDR1 LNHDA, CDR2 SQIVND (reference sequence). The CDR3 totals 12 residues. J was trimmed by 9 bases and V by 8 bases; bases with no gene match: 6. DNA for the CDR3: TGTGCCAGTCGATTAGCGGGAGAAACGCAGTATTTT. Its translation: CASRLAGETQYF. Variable domain in full (rest from reference TRBV19 and TRBJ2-3): DGGITQSPKYLFRKEGQNVTLSCEQNLNHDAMYWYRQDPGQGLRLIYYSQIVNDFQKGDIAEGYSVSREKKESFPLTVTSAQKNPTAFYLCASRLAGETQYFGPGTRLTVL.